These 13 T cell receptor beta chains originate from one sample sequenced in a study of T-cell memory formation after mild COVID-19. TCRdb re-derived calls from the 5' RACE reads in MiXCR, one entry per CDR3 protein. This sample has around 200,000 distinct CDR3 sequences, with over 20% found just once. Sequencing was carried out using PBMCs or a T cell subset sorted from them (not recorded which). These receptors all stem from an adult woman who had mild COVID-19 (a few samples of this study predate the infection). Cell type and time point are not known.

This clonotype was found a few times. The genes are TRBV13 and TRBJ2-7; TRBD1 agrees at 7 bases. CDR3 length equals 15 residues. V shed 3 bases, J shed 1 base, and the junction held 6 bases outside the gene matches. Per germline, CDR1 PRHDT and CDR2 FYEKMQ (reference sequence). CDR3 coding DNA: TGTGCCAGCAGCTTGACAGGGATAGGGTCCTACGAGCAGTACTTC. Amino acids: CASSLTGIGSYEQYF. Together with reference TRBV13 and TRBJ2-7, the CDR3 gives the full variable domain: AAGVIQSPRHLIKEKRETATLKCYPIPRHDTVYWYQQGPGQDPQFLISFYEKMQSDKGSIPDRFSAQQFSDYHSELNMSSLELGDSALYFCASSLTGIGSYEQYFGPGTRLTVT.

The CDR3 reads CASSQTGGGAYGYTF. Here the CDR3 DNA reads TGTGCCAGCAGCCAAACGGGTGGGGGGGCCTATGGCTACACCTTC. V is TRBV7-3 and J is TRBJ1-2; D perhaps matches TRBD1 (6 bases). V lost 5 bases, J lost 4 bases, and 17 bases lay in between. Germline loops: CDR1 SGHTA, CDR2 FQGTGA. The CDR3 contains 15 residues. The full variable domain, rest sourced from reference TRBV7-3 and TRBJ1-2, is GAGVSQTPSNKVTEKGKYVELRCDPISGHTALYWYRQSLGQGPEFLIYFQGTGAADDSGLPNDRFFAVRPEGSVSTLKIQRTERGDSAVYLCASSQTGGGAYGYTFGSGTRLTVV.

This clonotype turned up a few times. CDR3 in amino acids: CASSQDYPTGGPQGEKLFF. The CDR3 DNA follows: TGCGCCAGCAGCCAAGATTATCCGACAGGGGGCCCGCAAGGTGAAAAACTGTTTTTT. This chain connects TRBV4-3 to TRBJ1-4; TRBD1 matches 10 bases. Looked up from germline, CDR1 is LGHNA and CDR2 is YSLEER. This CDR3 region has 19 residues. V lost 0 bases and J lost 7; bases outside the gene matches: 14.

This clonotype turned up a few times. This chain joins TRBV12-3 or TRBV12-4 and TRBJ1-4; D is undetermined. Trimming shortened V by 4 bases and J by 7 bases, and 10 bases separated the two germline ends. The length of the CDR3 is 13 residues. CDR3 coding DNA: TGTGCCAGCAGTTCCCCCACCGGTGAAAAACTGTTTTTT. Its protein product is CASSSPTGEKLFF.

The chain combines TRBV2 with TRBJ2-7, with 7 bases identical to TRBD2. The CDR3 is made up of 16 amino acids. In germline, CDR1 is SNHLY, CDR2 FYNNEI. Losses at the gene ends were 2 bases for V and 0 bases for J; bases not matched to a gene: 7. This chain's CDR3 is CASSELMRESSYEQYF. The CDR3, as DNA: TGTGCCAGCAGTGAATTGATGCGGGAGTCCTCCTACGAGCAGTACTTC. Full variable domain (rest looked up from reference TRBV2 and TRBJ2-7): EPEVTQTPSHQVTQMGQEVILRCVPISNHLYFYWYRQILGQKVEFLVSFYNNEISEKSEIFDDQFSVERPDGSNFTLKIRSTKLEDSAMYFCASSELMRESSYEQYFGPGTRLTVT.

This clonotype was detected only a few times. J is TRBJ2-7 and V is TRBV27; no clear D. V lost 0 bases and J lost 4, with 10 bases in between. Germline-derived CDR1 and CDR2 are MNHEY and SMNVEV (reference sequence). The length of the CDR3 is 14 residues. The CDR3, as DNA: TGTGCCAGCAGTTTATCGGCAATCGGATACGAGCAGTACTTC. Translating gives CASSLSAIGYEQYF.

This chain uses TRBV9 with TRBJ1-1; tentative D call: TRBD1 (5 bases). V lost 1 base and J 4 bases, leaving 11 bases between the germline ends. CDR1 and CDR2 (germline): SGDLS, YYNGEE. This CDR3 has 14 residues. The DNA for the CDR3 is TGTGCCAGCAGCGTACAGGGAGCGGGCACTGAAGCTTTCTTT. Protein: CASSVQGAGTEAFF.

The chain carries TRBV20-1 and TRBJ1-5, with D perhaps matching TRBD1 (6 bases). This CDR3 spans 14 amino acids. V lost 4 bases and J 4 bases, leaving 14 bases between the germline ends. Germline V CDR1 and CDR2: DFQATT, SNEGSKA (reference sequence). DNA for the CDR3: TGCAGTGCTACGGACAGTCGAGGGAATCAGCCCCAGCATTTT. Translating it yields CSATDSRGNQPQHF.

The chain links TRBV20-1 to TRBJ1-2, with a possible D match to TRBD1 (5 bases). The CDR3 runs 12 residues. Germline V gene lookup returns CDR1 DFQATT and CDR2 SNEGSKA (reference sequence). This chain's CDR3 is CRGLLAGYGYTF. CDR3 DNA: TGCAGGGGCTTGTTGGCAGGGTATGGCTACACCTTC.

The J gene is TRBJ2-1, the V gene TRBV11-1, with 9 bases aligning to TRBD1. The junction had 4 bases not matched to a gene; V was cut back by 5 bases and J by 2 bases. The CDR3 extends over 15 amino acids. From germline, CDR1 is SGHAT and CDR2 FQDESV (reference sequence). CDR3 in amino acids: CASSPGTGPYNEQFF. DNA for the CDR3: TGTGCCAGCAGCCCGGGGACAGGGCCCTACAATGAGCAGTTCTTC.

This rearrangement joins TRBV24-1 to TRBJ2-1; D uncertain. Deletions cut 0 bases from V and 8 bases from J, with 4 bases between. The germline V gene has CDR1 KGHDR and CDR2 SFDVKD. The CDR3 covers 12 residues. The CDR3 DNA reads as TGTGCCACCAGTGATTTGCCCGATGAGCAGTTCTTC. Protein product: CATSDLPDEQFF.

This chain links TRBV30 with TRBJ2-1, with no clear D. This CDR3 contains 10 residues. V was shortened by 2 bases and J by 5 bases, with 1 base between the two germline ends. Germline values: CDR1 GTSNPN, CDR2 SVGIG (reference sequence). The CDR3 DNA is TGTGCCTGGAGTCACAATGAGCAGTTCTTC. Translation gives CAWSHNEQFF. Filled out from reference TRBV30 and TRBJ2-1, the complete variable domain reads SQTIHQWPATLVQPVGSPLSLECTVEGTSNPNLYWYRQAAGRGLQLLFYSVGIGQISSEVPQNLSASRPQDRQFILSSKKLLLSDSGFYLCAWSHNEQFFGPGTRLTVL.

The chain carries TRBV7-3 and TRBJ2-2; TRBD2 aligns across 7 bases. From germline, CDR1 is SGHTA and CDR2 FQGTGA. With 1 base clipped from V and 1 base from J, the junction kept 3 bases outside the gene matches. This CDR3 comprises 16 residues. CDR3 nucleotide sequence: TGTGCCAGCAGCTTAATTGGCGGGGGGAACACCGGGGAGCTGTTTTTT. Protein: CASSLIGGGNTGELFF.